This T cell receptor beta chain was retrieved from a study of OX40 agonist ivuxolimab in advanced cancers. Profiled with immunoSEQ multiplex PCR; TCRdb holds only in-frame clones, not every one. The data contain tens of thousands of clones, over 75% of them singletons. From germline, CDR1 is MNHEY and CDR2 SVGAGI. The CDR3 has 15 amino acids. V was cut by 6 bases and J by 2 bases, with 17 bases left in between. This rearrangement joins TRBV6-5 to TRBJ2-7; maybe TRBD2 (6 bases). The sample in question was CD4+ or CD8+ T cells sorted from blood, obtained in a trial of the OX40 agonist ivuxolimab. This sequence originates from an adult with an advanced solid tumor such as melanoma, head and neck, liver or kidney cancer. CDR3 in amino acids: CASSPERRGTYEQYF. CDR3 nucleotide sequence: TGTGCCAGCAGCCCCGAGAGGCGGGGAACCTACGAGCAGTACTTC.